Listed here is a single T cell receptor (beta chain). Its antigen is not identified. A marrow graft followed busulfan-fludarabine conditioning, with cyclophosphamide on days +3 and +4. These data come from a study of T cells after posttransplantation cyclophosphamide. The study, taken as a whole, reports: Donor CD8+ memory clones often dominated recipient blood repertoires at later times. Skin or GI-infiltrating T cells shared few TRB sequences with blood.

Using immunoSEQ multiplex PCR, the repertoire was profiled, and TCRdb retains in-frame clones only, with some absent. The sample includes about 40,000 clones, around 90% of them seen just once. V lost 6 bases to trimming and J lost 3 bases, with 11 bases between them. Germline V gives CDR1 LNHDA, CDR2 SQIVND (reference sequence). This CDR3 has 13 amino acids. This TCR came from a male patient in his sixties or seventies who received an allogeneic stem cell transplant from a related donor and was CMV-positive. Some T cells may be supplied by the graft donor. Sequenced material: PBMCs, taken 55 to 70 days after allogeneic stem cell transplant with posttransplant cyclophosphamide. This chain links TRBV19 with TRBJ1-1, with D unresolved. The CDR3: CASSLAGYTEAFF. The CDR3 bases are TGTGCCAGTAGCCTTGCGGGGTACACTGAAGCTTTCTTT.